Sequencing of this TCR beta chain was carried out in a study of T cells in localized non-small cell lung cancer. Study-wide findings and caveats: The study found T cell clonality highest in uninvolved adjacent lung, above tumor.

Assay: immunoSEQ multiplex PCR; the TCRdb copy retains only in-frame clones and omits some. The data contain tens of thousands of clones, around 89% of them singletons. V was clipped by 5 bases and J by 8 bases, with 13 bases between them. The CDR3 is made up of 13 amino acids. Germline V gene lookup returns CDR1 PRHDT and CDR2 FYEKMQ (reference sequence). Regarding this clone: Its cognate antigen is unknown.

The receptor's source is a woman aged 40 to 75 with stage I lung adenocarcinoma. The sample was peripheral blood, taken before any cancer treatment. This sequence joins TRBV13 and TRBJ2-1, with D unclear. The CDR3 coding sequence is TGTGCCAGCAGCCCCCGTGCTTTCGATGAGCAGTTCTTC. Translation gives CASSPRAFDEQFF.